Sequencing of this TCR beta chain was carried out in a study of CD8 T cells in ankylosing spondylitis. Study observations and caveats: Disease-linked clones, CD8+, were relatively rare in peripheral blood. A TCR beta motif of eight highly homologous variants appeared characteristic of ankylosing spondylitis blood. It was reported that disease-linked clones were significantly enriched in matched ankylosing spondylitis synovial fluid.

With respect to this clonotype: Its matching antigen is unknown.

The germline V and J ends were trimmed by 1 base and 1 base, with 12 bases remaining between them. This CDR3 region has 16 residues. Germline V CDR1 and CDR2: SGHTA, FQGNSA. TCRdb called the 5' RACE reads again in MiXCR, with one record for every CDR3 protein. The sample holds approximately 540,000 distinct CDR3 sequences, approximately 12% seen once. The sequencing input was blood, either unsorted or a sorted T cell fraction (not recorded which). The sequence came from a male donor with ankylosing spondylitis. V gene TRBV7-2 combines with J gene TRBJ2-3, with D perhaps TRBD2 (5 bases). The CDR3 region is CASSLGGGLRTDTQYF. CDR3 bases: TGTGCCAGCAGCTTAGGAGGCGGGTTGCGCACAGATACGCAGTATTTT.